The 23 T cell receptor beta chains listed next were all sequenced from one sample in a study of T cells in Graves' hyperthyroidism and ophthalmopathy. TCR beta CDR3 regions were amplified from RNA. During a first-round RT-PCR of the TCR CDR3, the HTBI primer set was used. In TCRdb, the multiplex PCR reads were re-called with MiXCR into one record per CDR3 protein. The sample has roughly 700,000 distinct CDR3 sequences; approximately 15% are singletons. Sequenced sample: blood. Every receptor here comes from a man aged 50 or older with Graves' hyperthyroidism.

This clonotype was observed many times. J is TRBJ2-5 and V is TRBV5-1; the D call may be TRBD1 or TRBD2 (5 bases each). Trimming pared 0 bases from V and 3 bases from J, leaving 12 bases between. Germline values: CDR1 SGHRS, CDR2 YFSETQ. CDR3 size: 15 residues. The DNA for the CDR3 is TGCGCCAGCAGCTTGGTGGGACGTGCCGAAGAGACCCAGTACTTC. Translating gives CASSLVGRAEETQYF. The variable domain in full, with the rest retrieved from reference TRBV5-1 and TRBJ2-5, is KAGVTQTPRYLIKTRGQQVTLSCSPISGHRSVSWYQQTPGQGLQFLFEYFSETQRNKGNFPGRFSGRQFSNSRSEMNVSTLELGDSALYLCASSLVGRAEETQYFGPGTRLLVL.

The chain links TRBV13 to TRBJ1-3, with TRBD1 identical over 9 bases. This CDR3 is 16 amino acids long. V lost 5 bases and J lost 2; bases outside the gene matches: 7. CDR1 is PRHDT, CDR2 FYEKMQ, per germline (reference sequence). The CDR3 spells CASSPRTGAPGNTIYF. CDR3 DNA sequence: TGTGCCAGCAGCCCCCGGACAGGGGCTCCTGGAAACACCATATATTTT.

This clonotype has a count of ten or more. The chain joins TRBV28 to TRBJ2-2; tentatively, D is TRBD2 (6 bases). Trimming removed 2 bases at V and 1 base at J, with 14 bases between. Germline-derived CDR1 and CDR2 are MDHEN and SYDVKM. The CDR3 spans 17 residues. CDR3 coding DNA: TGTGCCAGCAGTTTAGACGGGAGAAGGGTGAACACCGGGGAGCTGTTTTTT. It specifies CASSLDGRRVNTGELFF.

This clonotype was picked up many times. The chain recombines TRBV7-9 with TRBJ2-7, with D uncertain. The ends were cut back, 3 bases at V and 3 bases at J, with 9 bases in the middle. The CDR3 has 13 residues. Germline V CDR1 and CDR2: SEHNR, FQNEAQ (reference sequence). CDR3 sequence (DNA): TGTGCCAGCAGCTTTGACATGCACTACGAGCAGTACTTC. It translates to CASSFDMHYEQYF.

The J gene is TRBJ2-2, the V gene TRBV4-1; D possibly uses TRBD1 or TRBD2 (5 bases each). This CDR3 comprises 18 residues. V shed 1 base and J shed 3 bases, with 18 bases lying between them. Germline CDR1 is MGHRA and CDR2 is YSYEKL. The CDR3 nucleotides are TGCGCCAGCAGCCAAGGGGGAAGGGGACGGCGCGACACCGGGGAGCTGTTTTTT. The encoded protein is CASSQGGRGRRDTGELFF.

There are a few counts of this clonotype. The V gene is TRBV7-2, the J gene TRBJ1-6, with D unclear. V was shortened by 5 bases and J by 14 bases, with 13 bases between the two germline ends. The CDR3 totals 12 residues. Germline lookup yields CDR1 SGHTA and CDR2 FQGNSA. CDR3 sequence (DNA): TGTGCCAGCAGCCCCGGGTCCCGTGCCCTCCACTTT. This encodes CASSPGSRALHF.

The DNA of the CDR3 is TGCGCCAGCAGCGAAATCAGCGGAGCCCCCACAGATACGCAGTATTTT. This sequence encodes CASSEISGAPTDTQYF. The rearrangement links TRBV5-1 to TRBJ2-3; D may be TRBD2 (5 bases). Between the trimmed V and J ends, which lost 4 bases and 2 bases, there was a span of 17 bases. The germline CDR1 and CDR2 sequences are SGHRS and YFSETQ. The CDR3 extends over 16 amino acids.

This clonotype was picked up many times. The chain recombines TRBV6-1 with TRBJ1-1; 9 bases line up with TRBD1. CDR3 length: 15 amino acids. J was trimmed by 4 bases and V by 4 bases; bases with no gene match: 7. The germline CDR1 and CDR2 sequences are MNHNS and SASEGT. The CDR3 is CASSAIQGAFTEAFF. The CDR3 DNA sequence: TGTGCCAGCAGTGCGATACAGGGGGCCTTCACTGAAGCTTTCTTT.

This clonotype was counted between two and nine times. The DNA for the CDR3 is TGTGCCAGCAGTACAAAACAGGGTACTTGGGGTGGCAATCAGCCCCAGCATTTT. It codes for CASSTKQGTWGGNQPQHF. J is TRBJ1-5 and V is TRBV2, with D possibly matching TRBD1 (6 bases). This CDR3 region has 18 residues. V dropped 5 bases and J dropped 2 bases, with 22 bases sitting between them. Germline assignment: CDR1 SNHLY and CDR2 FYNNEI. The full variable domain, rest sourced from reference TRBV2 and TRBJ1-5, is EPEVTQTPSHQVTQMGQEVILRCVPISNHLYFYWYRQILGQKVEFLVSFYNNEISEKSEIFDDQFSVERPDGSNFTLKIRSTKLEDSAMYFCASSTKQGTWGGNQPQHFGDGTRLSIL.

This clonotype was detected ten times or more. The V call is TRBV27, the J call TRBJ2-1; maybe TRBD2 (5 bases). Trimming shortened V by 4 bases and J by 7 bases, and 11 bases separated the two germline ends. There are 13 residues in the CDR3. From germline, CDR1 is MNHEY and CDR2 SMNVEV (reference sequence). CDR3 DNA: TGTGCCAGCAGTTCCCTAGCTTGGAATGAGCAGTTCTTC. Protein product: CASSSLAWNEQFF.

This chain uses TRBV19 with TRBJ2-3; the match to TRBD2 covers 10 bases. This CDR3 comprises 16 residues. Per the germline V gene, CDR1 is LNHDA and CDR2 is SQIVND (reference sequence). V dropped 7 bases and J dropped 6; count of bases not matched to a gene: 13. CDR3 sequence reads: CASNEIAAGGLDTQYF. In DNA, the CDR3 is TGTGCCAGTAACGAAATCGCAGCGGGAGGGCTGGATACGCAGTATTTT.

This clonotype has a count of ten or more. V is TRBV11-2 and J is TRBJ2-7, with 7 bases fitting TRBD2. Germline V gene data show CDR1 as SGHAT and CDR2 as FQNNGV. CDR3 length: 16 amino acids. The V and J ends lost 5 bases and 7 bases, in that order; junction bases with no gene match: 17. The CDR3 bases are TGTGCCAGCAGCCCCCATACTAGCGCAGCATCAGGGGAGCAGTACTTC. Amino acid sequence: CASSPHTSAASGEQYF.

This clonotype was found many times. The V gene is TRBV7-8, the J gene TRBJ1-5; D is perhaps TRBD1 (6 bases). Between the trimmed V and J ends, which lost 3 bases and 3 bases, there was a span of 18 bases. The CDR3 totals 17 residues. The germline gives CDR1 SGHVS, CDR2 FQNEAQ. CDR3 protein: CASSFKKLGGNNQPQHF. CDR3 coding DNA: TGTGCCAGCAGCTTCAAAAAACTAGGGGGAAACAATCAGCCCCAGCATTTT.

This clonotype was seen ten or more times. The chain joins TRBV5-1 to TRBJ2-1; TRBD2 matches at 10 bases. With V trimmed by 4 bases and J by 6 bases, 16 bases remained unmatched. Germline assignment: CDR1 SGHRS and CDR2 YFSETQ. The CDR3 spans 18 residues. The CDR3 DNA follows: TGCGCCAGCAGCCGACGGGGGCAGCTAGCGGGAGTCCCCAATGAGCAGTTCTTC. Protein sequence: CASSRRGQLAGVPNEQFF. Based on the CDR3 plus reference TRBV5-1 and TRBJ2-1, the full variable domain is KAGVTQTPRYLIKTRGQQVTLSCSPISGHRSVSWYQQTPGQGLQFLFEYFSETQRNKGNFPGRFSGRQFSNSRSEMNVSTLELGDSALYLCASSRRGQLAGVPNEQFFGPGTRLTVL.

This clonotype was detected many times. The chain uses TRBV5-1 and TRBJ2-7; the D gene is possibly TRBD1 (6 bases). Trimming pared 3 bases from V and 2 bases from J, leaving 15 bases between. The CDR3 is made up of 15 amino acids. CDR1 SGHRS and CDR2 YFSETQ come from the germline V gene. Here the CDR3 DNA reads TGCGCCAGCAGCTCCACCTACAGGGAAACCTACGAGCAGTACTTC. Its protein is CASSSTYRETYEQYF.

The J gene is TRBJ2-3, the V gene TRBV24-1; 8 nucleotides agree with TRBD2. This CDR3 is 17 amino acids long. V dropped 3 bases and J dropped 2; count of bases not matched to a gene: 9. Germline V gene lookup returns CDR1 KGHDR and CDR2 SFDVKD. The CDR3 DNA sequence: TGTGCCACCAGTGATAATAGAGCGGGAGCCCACACAGATACGCAGTATTTT. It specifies CATSDNRAGAHTDTQYF.

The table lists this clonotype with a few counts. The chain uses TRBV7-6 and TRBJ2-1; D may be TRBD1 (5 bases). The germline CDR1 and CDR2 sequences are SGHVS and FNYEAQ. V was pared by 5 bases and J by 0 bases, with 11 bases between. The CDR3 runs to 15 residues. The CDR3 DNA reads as TGTGCCAGCAGCGACAGCGCGAGCTCCTACAATGAGCAGTTCTTC. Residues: CASSDSASSYNEQFF.

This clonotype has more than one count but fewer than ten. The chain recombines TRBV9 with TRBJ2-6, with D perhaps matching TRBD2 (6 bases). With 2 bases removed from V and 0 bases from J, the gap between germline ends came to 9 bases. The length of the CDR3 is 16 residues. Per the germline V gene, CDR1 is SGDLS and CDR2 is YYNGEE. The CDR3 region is CASSVRGLSGANVLTF. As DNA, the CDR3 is TGTGCCAGCAGCGTGCGGGGCCTCTCTGGGGCCAACGTCCTGACTTTC.

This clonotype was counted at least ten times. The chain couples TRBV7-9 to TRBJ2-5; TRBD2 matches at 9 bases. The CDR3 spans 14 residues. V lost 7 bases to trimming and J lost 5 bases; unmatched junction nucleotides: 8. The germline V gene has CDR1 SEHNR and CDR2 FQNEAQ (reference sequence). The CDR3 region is CASTGGGLAETQYF. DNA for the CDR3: TGTGCCAGCACAGGAGGAGGACTAGCGGAGACCCAGTACTTC.

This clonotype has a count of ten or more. CDR3 in amino acids: CATVGQQNTGELFF. The CDR3 coding sequence is TGTGCTACCGTCGGACAACAGAACACCGGGGAGCTGTTTTTT. The chain recombines TRBV28 with TRBJ2-2; the D gene is possibly TRBD1 (5 bases). The CDR3 spans 14 residues. The germline V gene has CDR1 MDHEN and CDR2 SYDVKM.

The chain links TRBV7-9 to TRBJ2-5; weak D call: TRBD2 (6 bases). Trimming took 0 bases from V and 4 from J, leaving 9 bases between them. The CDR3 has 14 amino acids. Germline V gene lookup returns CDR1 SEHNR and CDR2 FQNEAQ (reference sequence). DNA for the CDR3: TGTGCCAGCAGCTTAGCGGAGGGGATAGAGACCCAGTACTTC. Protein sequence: CASSLAEGIETQYF.

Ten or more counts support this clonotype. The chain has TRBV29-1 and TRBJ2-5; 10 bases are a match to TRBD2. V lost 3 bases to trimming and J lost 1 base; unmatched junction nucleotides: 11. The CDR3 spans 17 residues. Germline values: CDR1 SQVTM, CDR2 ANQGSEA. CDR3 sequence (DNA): TGCAGCGTTGATGGAGCGGGAGGGTCTGTATCCCAAGAGACCCAGTACTTC. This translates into CSVDGAGGSVSQETQYF.

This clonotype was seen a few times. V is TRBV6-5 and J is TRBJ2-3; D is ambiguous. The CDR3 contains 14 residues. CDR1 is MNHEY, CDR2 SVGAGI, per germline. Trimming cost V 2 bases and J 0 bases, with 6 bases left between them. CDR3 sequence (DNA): TGTGCCAGCAGTTACCAATCTAGCACAGATACGCAGTATTTT. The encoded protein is CASSYQSSTDTQYF.